The next 21 T cell receptor beta chains were all read from a single sample in a study of shared clonotypes between healthy human individuals. It was CD45RO-negative cells, positively selected for CCR7, that made up naive CD8 cells, with terminally differentiated effector memory CD45RA+ cells excluded. Method: immunoSEQ multiplex PCR; TCRdb's copy keeps in-frame clones and lacks some. This sample yields about 800,000 clones, of which 90% to 97% are seen a single time; under 0.3% belongs to the top ten. Sequenced: naive CD8+ T cells sorted from blood. The receptors come from a man younger than 45 in good health.

This rearrangement joins TRBV27 to TRBJ2-1; D remains ambiguous. The CDR3 runs 13 residues. V lost 0 bases, J lost 6 bases, and 6 bases lay in between. Per germline, CDR1 MNHEY and CDR2 SMNVEV (reference sequence). For the CDR3, the DNA is TGTGCCAGCAGTTTATCAAGGGCCAATGAGCAGTTCTTC. It is translated as CASSLSRANEQFF.

The chain links TRBV29-1 to TRBJ2-1; D might be TRBD1 (8 bases). The V gene's germline CDR1 is SQVTM and CDR2 ANQGSEA. V was shortened by 6 bases and J by 2 bases, with 14 bases between the two germline ends. This CDR3 contains 14 residues. CDR3 region: CSVTGGQAYNEQFF. CDR3 coding DNA: TGCAGCGTGACGGGGGGACAGGCCTACAATGAGCAGTTCTTC.

This clone showed up just a few times. The chain carries TRBV13 and TRBJ2-2, with D perhaps matching TRBD1 (6 bases). In germline, CDR1 is PRHDT, CDR2 FYEKMQ (reference sequence). The CDR3 loop spans 14 amino acids. Between the trimmed V and J ends, which lost 5 bases and 0 bases, there was a span of 7 bases. The chain's CDR3 is CASSRQANTGELFF. The CDR3 bases are TGTGCCAGCAGCCGACAGGCGAACACCGGGGAGCTGTTTTTT.

This clone has just a few counts. This chain links TRBV11-2 with TRBJ2-7, with 9 bases lining up with TRBD1. The CDR3 totals 17 residues. Germline V gives CDR1 SGHAT, CDR2 FQNNGV. The trim removed 5 bases at V and 3 bases at J, leaving 14 bases unmatched. The CDR3 nucleotides are TGTGCCAGCAGCCAAACGGGGGGACAGGGAGCCCGCTACGAGCAGTACTTC. This gives the protein CASSQTGGQGARYEQYF.

V is TRBV5-6 and J is TRBJ1-4, with a possible D match to TRBD1 (5 bases). Per germline, CDR1 SGHDT and CDR2 YYEEEE. The CDR3 loop spans 14 amino acids. V was shortened by 1 base and J by 7 bases, with 11 bases between the two germline ends. Here the CDR3 DNA reads TGTGCCAGCAGCTTGTGGGGGTCGGGTGAAAAACTGTTTTTT. It specifies CASSLWGSGEKLFF.

The rearrangement uses TRBV18 and TRBJ2-1; 10 bases agree with TRBD2. CDR3 length: 14 residues. The junction had 3 bases not matched to a gene; V was cut back by 4 bases and J by 6 bases. Germline lookup yields CDR1 KGHSH and CDR2 LQKENI. In nucleotides, the CDR3 is TGTGCCAGCTCACGATCTAGCGGGAGCAATGAGCAGTTCTTC. Encoded protein: CASSRSSGSNEQFF.

The genes are TRBV4-1 and TRBJ2-7, with 10 nucleotides matching TRBD2. Per germline, CDR1 MGHRA and CDR2 YSYEKL. Germline trimming cut 0 bases from V and 4 bases from J; bases unmatched to any gene: 6. This CDR3 contains 16 residues. DNA for the CDR3: TGCGCCAGCAGCCAAGACATTGTAGCGGGAGGTTACGAGCAGTACTTC. This sequence encodes CASSQDIVAGGYEQYF.

The J gene is TRBJ1-1, the V gene TRBV10-3, with D uncertain. The germline V gene encodes CDR1 ENHRY and CDR2 SYGVKD. V gave up 3 bases and J gave up 5 bases, with 13 bases separating them. This CDR3 spans 14 amino acids. The CDR3 nucleotides are TGTGCCATCAGTGAAGGGCGGGCTTCTACTGAAGCTTTCTTT. Its protein is CAISEGRASTEAFF.

About this clone itself: Different DNA sequences within this sample yield the same CDR3. The rearrangement joins TRBV27 to TRBJ2-6; no firm D call. The germline CDR1 and CDR2 sequences are MNHEY and SMNVEV (reference sequence). The CDR3 has 14 amino acids. Trimming left V 4 bases short and J 1 base short, with 5 bases between. CDR3 region: CASSWGSGANVLTF. CDR3 nucleotides: TGTGCCAGCAGTTGGGGATCTGGGGCCAACGTCCTGACTTTC.

This clone was counted a single time. The rearrangement links TRBV5-4 to TRBJ2-7; D is possibly TRBD1 (5 bases). Between the trimmed V and J ends, which lost 0 bases and 4 bases, there was a span of 8 bases. The CDR3 length is 13 residues. Germline V gene data show CDR1 as SGHNT and CDR2 as YYREEE (reference sequence). CDR3 nucleotides: TGTGCCAGCAGCTTGGGGACAAAATACGAGCAGTACTTC. The encoded protein is CASSLGTKYEQYF. Looking up the rest from reference TRBV5-4 and TRBJ2-7 gives the full variable domain: ETGVTQSPTHLIKTRGQQVTLRCSSQSGHNTVSWYQQALGQGPQFIFQYYREEENGRGNFPPRFSGLQFPNYSSELNVNALELDDSALYLCASSLGTKYEQYFGPGTRLTVT.

The CDR3 is CARRNRGLYYGYTF. In DNA, the CDR3 is TGTGCCAGGCGGAACAGGGGGTTGTACTATGGCTACACCTTC. The J gene is TRBJ1-2, the V gene TRBV6-1, with 8 bases fitting TRBD1. CDR3 length: 14 residues. CDR1 is MNHNS and CDR2 is SASEGT in the germline V gene. With V trimmed by 9 bases and J by 3 bases, 9 bases remained unmatched.

The chain employs TRBV27 and TRBJ2-1, with no clear D. The V gene lost 5 bases and the J gene lost 5 bases, with 10 bases spanning the gap. Per germline, CDR1 MNHEY and CDR2 SMNVEV (reference sequence). This CDR3 region has 13 residues. CDR3 sequence reads: CASSPLWDNEQFF. In DNA, the CDR3 is TGTGCCAGCAGTCCCCTCTGGGACAATGAGCAGTTCTTC.

The chain employs TRBV5-1 and TRBJ2-1; D remains ambiguous. The CDR3 has 13 residues. Trimming removed 2 bases from V and 2 bases from J, with 5 bases in between. Germline V gene lookup returns CDR1 SGHRS and CDR2 YFSETQ. The CDR3 region has the DNA TGCGCCAGCAGCTTTGGGACCTACAATGAGCAGTTCTTC. It is translated as CASSFGTYNEQFF.

This clone was counted a few times. This CDR3 is also generated by other DNA sequences in the sample. The V gene is TRBV15, the J gene TRBJ1-5; D remains ambiguous. CDR3 size: 12 residues. The V end was cut by 0 bases, the J end by 4 bases, with 1 base between. The germline gives CDR1 LNHNV, CDR2 YYDKDF (reference sequence). The DNA of the CDR3 is TGTGCCACCAGCAGAGAGAATCAGCCCCAGCATTTT. Translated: CATSRENQPQHF.

The rearrangement joins TRBV7-9 to TRBJ2-1; D possibly uses TRBD1 or TRBD2 (5 bases each). This CDR3 has 13 residues. CDR1 is SEHNR and CDR2 is FQNEAQ in the germline V gene (reference sequence). The germline V and J ends were trimmed by 4 bases and 6 bases, with 10 bases remaining between them. CDR3 coding DNA: TGTGCCAGCAGCTACGGGGCGCCCAATGAGCAGTTCTTC. Residues: CASSYGAPNEQFF.

The chain combines TRBV29-1 with TRBJ1-3; D remains ambiguous. Trimming took 3 bases from V and 16 from J, leaving 19 bases between them. Germline V gene sequence: CDR1 SQVTM, CDR2 ANQGSEA. The CDR3 sequence is 12 residues long. As DNA, the CDR3 is TGCAGCGTTGACACTAACTCCCGCGGAAGGTATTTT. It encodes CSVDTNSRGRYF. The full variable domain, its missing parts supplied by reference TRBV29-1 and TRBJ1-3, is SAVISQKPSRDICQRGTSLTIQCQVDSQVTMMFWYRQQPGQSLTLIATANQGSEATYESGFVIDKFPISRPNLTFSTLTVSNMSPEDSSIYLCSVDTNSRGRYFGEGSWLTVV.

The chain carries TRBV7-6 and TRBJ2-1; D might be TRBD2 (6 bases). Trimming took 6 bases from V and 9 from J, leaving 18 bases between them. Germline loops: CDR1 SGHVS, CDR2 FNYEAQ. The CDR3 spans 14 residues. CDR3 bases: TGTGCCAGCAGGCCTCGTAGATGGGGAGGTGAGCAGTTCTTC. It codes for CASRPRRWGGEQFF.

The chain combines TRBV5-1 with TRBJ2-7; D not resolved. Germline V gene data show CDR1 as SGHRS and CDR2 as YFSETQ. V lost 4 bases and J lost 4, with 9 bases in between. The CDR3 length is 12 residues. CDR3 DNA sequence: TGCGCCAGCAGCAAAGGGCCTTACGAGCAGTACTTC. The encoded protein is CASSKGPYEQYF. The full variable domain, in which reference TRBV5-1 and TRBJ2-7 provide the parts outside the CDR3, is KAGVTQTPRYLIKTRGQQVTLSCSPISGHRSVSWYQQTPGQGLQFLFEYFSETQRNKGNFPGRFSGRQFSNSRSEMNVSTLELGDSALYLCASSKGPYEQYFGPGTRLTVT.

The chain joins TRBV6-6 to TRBJ2-3, with 7 positions matching TRBD1. The J segment lost 0 bases and the V segment lost 0 bases, leaving 3 bases of the junction unmatched. This CDR3 has 16 residues. Germline CDR1 and CDR2: MNHNY and SVGAGI (reference sequence). The CDR3 sequence: CASSYSGQRSTDTQYF. Written as DNA, the CDR3 is TGTGCCAGCAGTTACTCGGGACAGAGAAGCACAGATACGCAGTATTTT.

This clone was counted a single time. The V gene is TRBV29-1, the J gene TRBJ1-1, with D possibly being TRBD1 (5 bases). The CDR3 is made up of 14 amino acids. V lost 0 bases and J 3 bases, leaving 11 bases between the germline ends. Germline CDR1 reads SQVTM; CDR2 reads ANQGSEA. The CDR3 region is CSVEEVGHYTEAFF. The CDR3, as DNA: TGCAGCGTTGAAGAAGTCGGACATTACACTGAAGCTTTCTTT. Combining the CDR3 with reference TRBV29-1 and TRBJ1-1 gives the whole variable domain SAVISQKPSRDICQRGTSLTIQCQVDSQVTMMFWYRQQPGQSLTLIATANQGSEATYESGFVIDKFPISRPNLTFSTLTVSNMSPEDSSIYLCSVEEVGHYTEAFFGQGTRLTVV.

A remark on this clone: One end of the junction does not line up with germline, which may come from a read error. V gene TRBV7-7 combines with J gene TRBJ1-5; D unresolved. The CDR3 totals 13 residues. CDR1 is SSHAT, CDR2 FNYEAQ, per germline (reference sequence). This chain's CDR3 is CASSLGWNQPQHF. The DNA of the CDR3 is TGTGCTAGCAGCTTAGGGTGGAATCAGCCCCAGCATTTT.